A single sample gave rise to the 8 T cell receptor beta chains below, sequenced in a study of cytomegalovirus exposure and HLA in healthy donors. The primer mix had 60 Vbeta and 13 Jbeta primers. Sequencing was performed with immunoSEQ multiplex PCR; in TCRdb, only in-frame clones are kept and a portion is missing. The sample holds about 190,000 clones, approximately 81% seen once. Sequenced: PBMCs. These receptors originate from a man in his forties or fifties in good health and CMV-seronegative.

This chain connects TRBV12-5 to TRBJ2-1, with 10 bases matching TRBD2. This CDR3 spans 16 amino acids. CDR1 and CDR2 (germline): LGHNT, FRNRAP. With 0 bases clipped from V and 7 bases from J, the junction kept 6 bases outside the gene matches. The CDR3 region has the DNA TGTGCTAGTGGTTTGGTTAGGCTAGCGGGGGTGAATGAGCAGTTCTTC. Translation gives CASGLVRLAGVNEQFF.

The chain recombines TRBV7-6 with TRBJ1-1, with TRBD1 as a possible D gene (5 bases). Trimming removed 1 base from V and 0 bases from J, with 18 bases in between. CDR1 is SGHVS and CDR2 is FNYEAQ in the germline V gene. The CDR3 loop spans 18 amino acids. The CDR3 region is CASSLGKGPELLNTEAFF. DNA for the CDR3: TGTGCCAGCAGCTTAGGAAAGGGGCCAGAGCTTTTGAACACTGAAGCTTTCTTT.

This chain joins TRBV7-9 and TRBJ2-7; 8 nucleotides line up with TRBD1. Germline lookup yields CDR1 SEHNR and CDR2 FQNEAQ (reference sequence). Unmatched junction bases numbered 18, after V lost 5 bases and J lost 9 bases. This CDR3 is 16 amino acids long. The CDR3 protein is CASSINFRRQGARQYF. The CDR3 DNA sequence: TGTGCCAGCAGCATAAATTTTCGCAGGCAGGGGGCAAGGCAGTACTTC.

The CDR3 nucleotides are TGTGCCAGCAGCTTGCCCAGTGCTTTGGACACTGAAGCTTTCTTT. Protein sequence: CASSLPSALDTEAFF. The genes are TRBV7-9 and TRBJ1-1; D uncertain. V was shortened by 3 bases and J by 3 bases, with 14 bases between the two germline ends. The CDR3 covers 15 residues. CDR1 and CDR2 from the germline V gene are SEHNR and FQNEAQ (reference sequence).

This sequence joins TRBV4-3 and TRBJ1-3; 7 nucleotides agree with TRBD1. V dropped 1 base and J dropped 0; count of bases not matched to a gene: 3. The germline V gene has CDR1 LGHNA and CDR2 YSLEER. The CDR3 has 16 amino acids. The CDR3, as DNA: TGCGCCAGCAGCCAAGCGGCAGGGGGCTCTGGAAACACCATATATTTT. Residues: CASSQAAGGSGNTIYF.

The chain has TRBV5-4 and TRBJ2-3; 7 bases align to TRBD1. The CDR3 totals 14 residues. J gave up 3 bases and V 4 bases, and 5 bases lay outside the gene matches. CDR1 and CDR2 from the germline V gene are SGHNT and YYREEE (reference sequence). CDR3 region: CASSQGVTTDTQYF. The CDR3 nucleotides read TGTGCCAGCAGCCAGGGGGTGACGACAGATACGCAGTATTTT.

The genes are TRBV7-2 and TRBJ2-3; D unresolved. Germline V gene data show CDR1 as SGHTA and CDR2 as FQGNSA. The CDR3 consists of 14 residues. V was trimmed by 5 bases and J by 3 bases, leaving 12 bases between them. The CDR3 here is CASSRPPRTDTQYF. As DNA, the CDR3 is TGTGCCAGCAGCCGGCCTCCGAGGACAGATACGCAGTATTTT.

This clone has more than one count but fewer than ten. This sequence joins TRBV14 and TRBJ2-7; tentative D call: TRBD1 (5 bases). The CDR3 has 13 amino acids. The V gene's germline CDR1 is SGHDN and CDR2 FVKESK. V lost 4 bases, J lost 7 bases, and 14 bases lay in between. CDR3 loop: CASSPGQLGEQYF. DNA for the CDR3: TGTGCCAGCAGCCCAGGGCAACTTGGGGAGCAGTACTTC.